This T cell receptor beta chain was captured by sequencing in a study of blood T cell repertoires in COVID-19. Turning to the study itself: Samples representing acute and convalescent COVID-19 were sourced from the United States, Italy and Spain.

Each participant's cohort was designated according to participant-reported clinical history. Original data processing: Nucleated cell number was recorded as an estimate derived from reference gene primer amplification. The protocol was immunoSEQ multiplex PCR, while the TCRdb copy is restricted to in-frame clones and leaves out a portion. Clone size and V and J calls were adopted from that table, with D and trimming inferred from the DNA. This sample has about 360,000 clones, with over 75% found just once. This CDR3 is 16 amino acids long. V lost 2 bases and J 2 bases, leaving 15 bases between the germline ends. From germline, CDR1 is SGHDT and CDR2 YYEEEE.

Material for sequencing was PBMCs or T cells enriched from blood (not recorded which). The V and J genes are TRBV5-6 and TRBJ2-3, with D perhaps TRBD2 (5 bases). The receptor was isolated from a middle-aged man in a cohort exposed to, infected with or recovered from COVID-19 (not recorded which). The CDR3 bases are TGTGCCAGCAGCTTAGCCGGGAACCCCAACACAGATACGCAGTATTTT. It yields the protein CASSLAGNPNTDTQYF.